Presented here are 21 T cell receptor beta chains from one specimen sequenced in a study of blood T cell repertoires in COVID-19. The protocol was immunoSEQ multiplex PCR, while the TCRdb copy is restricted to in-frame clones and leaves out a portion. The sample consists of fewer than 80,000 clones, nearly 90% of them appearing once. Sequenced material: peripheral blood. These receptors all stem from a woman aged 50 to 60 with active COVID-19.

The rearrangement uses TRBV12-3 or TRBV12-4 and TRBJ1-1; D is unresolved. The CDR3 covers 12 residues. V was pared by 5 bases and J by 6 bases, with 10 bases between. In DNA form, the CDR3 reads TGTGCCAGCAGTATCATTCCGGCTGAAGCTTTCTTT. Its protein is CASSIIPAEAFF.

This clone was seen once. V is TRBV5-6 and J is TRBJ1-3; unclear D gene. The germline gives CDR1 SGHDT, CDR2 YYEEEE. This CDR3 has 15 amino acids. Deletions cut 4 bases from V and 0 bases from J, with 11 bases between. The CDR3 sequence is CASSRRLDSGNTIYF. The CDR3 nucleotides read TGTGCCAGCAGCCGAAGACTAGACTCTGGAAACACCATATATTTT.

Of note for this clone: Other DNA sequences in the sample encode the same CDR3. The chain is built from TRBV7-3 and TRBJ2-1; 10 bases match TRBD1. After removal of 4 bases from V and 9 bases from J, the junction contained 6 bases not matched to a gene. Germline values: CDR1 SGHTA, CDR2 FQGTGA. The CDR3 is 14 residues long. This CDR3 reads CASSSGTGAREQFF. Written as DNA, the CDR3 is TGTGCCAGCAGCTCCGGGACAGGGGCTCGTGAGCAGTTCTTC.

This chain joins TRBV5-1 and TRBJ2-7, with TRBD1 identical over 10 bases. The CDR3 has 16 residues. Germline values: CDR1 SGHRS, CDR2 YFSETQ. With 0 bases clipped from V and 4 bases from J, the junction kept 7 bases outside the gene matches. This CDR3 is CASSLASGQGGYEQYF. The CDR3 DNA sequence: TGCGCCAGCAGCTTGGCTTCCGGACAGGGGGGATACGAGCAGTACTTC. The full variable domain, rest sourced from reference TRBV5-1 and TRBJ2-7, is KAGVTQTPRYLIKTRGQQVTLSCSPISGHRSVSWYQQTPGQGLQFLFEYFSETQRNKGNFPGRFSGRQFSNSRSEMNVSTLELGDSALYLCASSLASGQGGYEQYFGPGTRLTVT.

The CDR3 DNA is TGTGCCAGCAGGCGGGACAGGACCTTTCGCGAGCAGTACTTC. It encodes CASRRDRTFREQYF. This rearrangement joins TRBV11-2 to TRBJ2-7; 8 nucleotides line up with TRBD1. The germline CDR1 and CDR2 sequences are SGHAT and FQNNGV. With 6 bases clipped from V and 6 bases from J, the junction kept 10 bases outside the gene matches. This CDR3 spans 14 amino acids.

The J gene is TRBJ2-7, the V gene TRBV6-6; perhaps TRBD1 as D (6 bases). Trimming removed 6 bases at V and 0 bases at J, with 30 bases between. Germline-derived CDR1 and CDR2 are MNHNY and SVGAGI (reference sequence). The CDR3 is made up of 20 amino acids. CDR3: CASSQKRIQGKKEGSYEQYF. The CDR3 DNA follows: TGTGCCAGCAGCCAAAAAAGGATACAGGGTAAGAAGGAAGGCTCCTACGAGCAGTACTTC.

The V gene is TRBV27, the J gene TRBJ2-3; 13 bases are shared with TRBD2. The V gene end was trimmed by 6 bases and the J gene end by 5 bases; junction bases not matched to a gene: 11. The CDR3 is 17 amino acids. CDR1 and CDR2 from the germline V gene are MNHEY and SMNVEV (reference sequence). CDR3 nucleotide sequence: TGTGCCAGCAGGCGACTAGCGGGAGGTGGAGGAGGAGATACGCAGTATTTT. It specifies CASRRLAGGGGGDTQYF.

The chain carries TRBV9 and TRBJ2-7; 7 bases align to TRBD2. V shed 9 bases and J 9 bases; nucleotides not matched to a gene: 15. The V gene's germline CDR1 is SGDLS and CDR2 YYNGEE. This CDR3 is built from 13 residues. The CDR3 region is CATRGDNSRWQYF. The CDR3 DNA sequence: TGTGCCACTCGGGGGGATAACTCCCGATGGCAGTACTTC.

V is TRBV19 and J is TRBJ1-1, with 7 bases identical to TRBD1. The CDR3 consists of 12 residues. V shed 6 bases, J shed 6 bases, and the junction held 4 bases outside the gene matches. Looked up from germline, CDR1 is LNHDA and CDR2 is SQIVND (reference sequence). CDR3 residues: CASSTGVPEAFF. The CDR3 DNA reads as TGTGCCAGTAGCACAGGGGTACCTGAAGCTTTCTTT.

This clone was seen just once. The chain has TRBV29-1 and TRBJ2-3; 9 bases match TRBD2. Per germline, CDR1 SQVTM and CDR2 ANQGSEA. The CDR3 length is 13 residues. J gave up 1 base and V 4 bases, and 0 bases lay outside the gene matches. In nucleotides, the CDR3 is TGCAGCGTTGGGACTAGCGGCACAGATACGCAGTATTTT. Protein sequence: CSVGTSGTDTQYF.

V gene TRBV7-9 combines with J gene TRBJ2-5; 9 bases agree with TRBD1. CDR1 is SEHNR and CDR2 is FQNEAQ in the germline V gene (reference sequence). Unmatched junction bases numbered 5, after V lost 2 bases and J lost 1 base. The CDR3 sequence is 16 residues long. In nucleotides, the CDR3 is TGTGCCAGCAGCTTACCTTCGACAGGGGGCCAAGAGACCCAGTACTTC. This codes for CASSLPSTGGQETQYF.

The chain carries TRBV2 and TRBJ2-2; tentatively, D is TRBD2 (6 bases). V was shortened by 8 bases and J by 8 bases, with 15 bases between the two germline ends. The CDR3 has 13 amino acids. Germline V lookup: CDR1 SNHLY, CDR2 FYNNEI. CDR3 region: CASRGYFAGELFF. CDR3 sequence (DNA): TGTGCCAGCCGGGGGTATTTTGCGGGGGAGCTGTTTTTT. The complete variable domain, with remaining parts taken from reference TRBV2 and TRBJ2-2, reads EPEVTQTPSHQVTQMGQEVILRCVPISNHLYFYWYRQILGQKVEFLVSFYNNEISEKSEIFDDQFSVERPDGSNFTLKIRSTKLEDSAMYFCASRGYFAGELFFGEGSRLTVL.

The V gene is TRBV24-1, the J gene TRBJ2-1; D call uncertain. The CDR3 consists of 16 residues. Trimming cost V 4 bases and J 5 bases, with 17 bases left between them. The germline CDR1 and CDR2 sequences are KGHDR and SFDVKD. CDR3 nucleotide sequence: TGTGCCACCAGTGACCCCTCTGCTTCTCGGGACAATGAGCAGTTCTTC. The encoded protein is CATSDPSASRDNEQFF.

The rearrangement links TRBV7-2 to TRBJ2-1; the match to TRBD2 covers 11 bases. The germline gives CDR1 SGHTA, CDR2 FQGNSA. V lost 1 base, J lost 8 bases, and 4 bases stayed unmatched. CDR3 length: 15 amino acids. CDR3 nucleotide sequence: TGTGCCAGCAGCTTAGAGTCTAGCGGGAGGTATGAGCAGTTCTTC. Translating it yields CASSLESSGRYEQFF.

The chain recombines TRBV29-1 with TRBJ2-5, with 7 bases identical to TRBD1. The germline V gene encodes CDR1 SQVTM and CDR2 ANQGSEA. After removal of 6 bases from V and 9 bases from J, the junction contained 7 bases not matched to a gene. The CDR3 extends over 11 amino acids. The CDR3 bases are TGCAGCGTCGAGGGGGCTGGGGCCCAGTACTTC. Residues: CSVEGAGAQYF.

The chain uses TRBV5-1 and TRBJ1-2; tentative D call: TRBD1 (5 bases). Trimming removed 4 bases from V and 5 bases from J, with 21 bases in between. Looked up from germline, CDR1 is SGHRS and CDR2 is YFSETQ. The CDR3 consists of 16 residues. Here the CDR3 DNA reads TGCGCCAGCAGCCCGGCGGGGGGGGACTCTAGGTATGGCTACACCTTC. This gives the protein CASSPAGGDSRYGYTF.

This clone was seen a handful of times. This chain connects TRBV7-9 to TRBJ1-6, with unresolved D. CDR3 length: 13 amino acids. The germline V gene encodes CDR1 SEHNR and CDR2 FQNEAQ (reference sequence). V lost 5 bases, J lost 9 bases, and 11 bases lay in between. The CDR3 here is CASSTRDRSPLHF. DNA for the CDR3: TGTGCCAGCAGCACCCGGGATCGTTCACCCCTCCACTTT.

The chain links TRBV18 to TRBJ2-3, with D tentatively TRBD2 (6 bases). The V gene's germline CDR1 is KGHSH and CDR2 LQKENI. This CDR3 has 15 residues. V was pared by 2 bases and J by 2 bases, with 11 bases between. DNA for the CDR3: TGTGCCAGCTCACCAGGAGGGTACAACACAGATACGCAGTATTTT. This translates into CASSPGGYNTDTQYF.

As regards this clone: Germline is not matched at one junction end, which may reflect a read error. The chain links TRBV7-7 to TRBJ2-2; TRBD1 matches 8 bases. Germline lookup yields CDR1 SSHAT and CDR2 FNYEAQ (reference sequence). CDR3 size: 19 residues. As DNA, the CDR3 is TGTGCTAGCAACACGGATATTGTGCGGGACAGGCCTCACACCGGGGAGCTGTTTTTT. Amino acids: CASNTDIVRDRPHTGELFF.

The table lists this clone with many counts. CDR3 nucleotides: TGTGCCAGTAGTATAGCTGCCAGCGGGAGTTACAATGAGCAGTTCTTC. It yields the protein CASSIAASGSYNEQFF. This chain joins TRBV19 and TRBJ2-1, with 8 nucleotides matching TRBD2. The trim removed 1 base at V and 4 bases at J, leaving 6 bases unmatched. The CDR3 loop spans 16 amino acids. Germline V gene lookup returns CDR1 LNHDA and CDR2 SQIVND (reference sequence). The variable domain in full, completed from reference TRBV19 and TRBJ2-1, reads DGGITQSPKYLFRKEGQNVTLSCEQNLNHDAMYWYRQDPGQGLRLIYYSQIVNDFQKGDIAEGYSVSREKKESFPLTVTSAQKNPTAFYLCASSIAASGSYNEQFFGPGTRLTVL.

The V and J genes are TRBV9 and TRBJ2-3; perhaps TRBD1 as D (6 bases). V lost 6 bases and J lost 3, with 17 bases in between. Germline V CDR1 and CDR2: SGDLS, YYNGEE. The CDR3 length is 15 residues. The DNA for the CDR3 is TGTGCCAGCATCCTAGAGGACAGCAAAACAGATACGCAGTATTTT. It specifies CASILEDSKTDTQYF.